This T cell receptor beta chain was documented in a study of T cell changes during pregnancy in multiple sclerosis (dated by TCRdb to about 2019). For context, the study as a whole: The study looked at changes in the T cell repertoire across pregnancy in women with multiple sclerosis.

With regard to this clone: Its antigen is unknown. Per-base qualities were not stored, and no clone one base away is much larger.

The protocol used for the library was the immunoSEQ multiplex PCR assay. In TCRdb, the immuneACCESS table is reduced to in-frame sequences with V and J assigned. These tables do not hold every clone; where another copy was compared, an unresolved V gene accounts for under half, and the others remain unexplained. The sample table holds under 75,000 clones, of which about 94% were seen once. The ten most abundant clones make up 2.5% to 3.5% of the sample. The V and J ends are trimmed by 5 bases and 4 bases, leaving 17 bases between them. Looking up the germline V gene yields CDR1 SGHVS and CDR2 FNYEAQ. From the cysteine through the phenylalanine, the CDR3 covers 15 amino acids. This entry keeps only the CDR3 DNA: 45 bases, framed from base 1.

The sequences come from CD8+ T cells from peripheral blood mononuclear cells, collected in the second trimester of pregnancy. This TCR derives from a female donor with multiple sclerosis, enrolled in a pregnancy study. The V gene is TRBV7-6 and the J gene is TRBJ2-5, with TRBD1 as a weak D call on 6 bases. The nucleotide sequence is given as TGTGCCAGCAGCCCAGCGTGGGGGCAGGGAGAGACCCAGTACTTC. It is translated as CASSPAWGQGETQYF.